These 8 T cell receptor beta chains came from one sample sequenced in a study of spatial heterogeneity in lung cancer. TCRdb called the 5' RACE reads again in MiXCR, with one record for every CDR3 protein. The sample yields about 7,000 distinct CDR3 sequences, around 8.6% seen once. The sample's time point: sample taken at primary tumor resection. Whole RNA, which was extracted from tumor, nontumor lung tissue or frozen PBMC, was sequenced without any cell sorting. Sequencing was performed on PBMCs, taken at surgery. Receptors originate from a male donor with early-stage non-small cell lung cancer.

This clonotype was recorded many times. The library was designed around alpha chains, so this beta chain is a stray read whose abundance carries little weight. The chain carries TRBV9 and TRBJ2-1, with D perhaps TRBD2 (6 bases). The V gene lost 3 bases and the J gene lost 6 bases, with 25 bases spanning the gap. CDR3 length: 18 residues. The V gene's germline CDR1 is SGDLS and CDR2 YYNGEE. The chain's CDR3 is CASSAAFAGTPFRNEQFF. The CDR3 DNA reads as TGTGCCAGCAGCGCAGCTTTTGCCGGGACTCCTTTCCGCAATGAGCAGTTCTTC.

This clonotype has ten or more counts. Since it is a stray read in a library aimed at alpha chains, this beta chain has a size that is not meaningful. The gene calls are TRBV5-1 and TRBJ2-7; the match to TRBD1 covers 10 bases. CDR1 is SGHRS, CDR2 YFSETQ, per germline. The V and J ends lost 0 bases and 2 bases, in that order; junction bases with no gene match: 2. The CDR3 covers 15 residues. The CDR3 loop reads CASSLEGQGTYEQYF. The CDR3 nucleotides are TGCGCCAGCAGCTTGGAGGGACAGGGGACCTACGAGCAGTACTTC.

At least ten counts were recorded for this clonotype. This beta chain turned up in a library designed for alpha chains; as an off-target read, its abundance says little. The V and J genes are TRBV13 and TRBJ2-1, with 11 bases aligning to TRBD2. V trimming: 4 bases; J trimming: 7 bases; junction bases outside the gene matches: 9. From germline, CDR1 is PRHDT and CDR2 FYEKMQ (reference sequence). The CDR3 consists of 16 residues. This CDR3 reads CASSSYLAGGANEQFF. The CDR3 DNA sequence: TGTGCCAGCAGCTCTTACCTAGCGGGAGGTGCGAATGAGCAGTTCTTC.

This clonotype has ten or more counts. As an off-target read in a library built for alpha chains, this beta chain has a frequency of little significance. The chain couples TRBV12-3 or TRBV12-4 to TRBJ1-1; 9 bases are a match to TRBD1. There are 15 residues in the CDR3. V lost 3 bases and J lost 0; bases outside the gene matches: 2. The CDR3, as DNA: TGTGCCAGCAGTTTCAGACAGGGGGTGAACACTGAAGCTTTCTTT. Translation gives CASSFRQGVNTEAFF.

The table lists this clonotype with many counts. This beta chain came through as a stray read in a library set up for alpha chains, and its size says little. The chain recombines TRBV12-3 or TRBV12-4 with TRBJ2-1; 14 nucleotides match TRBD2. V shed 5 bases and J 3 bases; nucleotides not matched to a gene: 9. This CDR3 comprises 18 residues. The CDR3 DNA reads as TGTGCCAGCAGTGCGGGACTAGCGGGAGTTATCCACTACAATGAGCAGTTCTTC. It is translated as CASSAGLAGVIHYNEQFF.

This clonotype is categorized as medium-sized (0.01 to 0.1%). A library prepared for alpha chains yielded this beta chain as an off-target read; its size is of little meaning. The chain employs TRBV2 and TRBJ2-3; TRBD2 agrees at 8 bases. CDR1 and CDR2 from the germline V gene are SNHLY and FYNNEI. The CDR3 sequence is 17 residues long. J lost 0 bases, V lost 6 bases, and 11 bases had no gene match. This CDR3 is CASSQPITSGSTDTQYF. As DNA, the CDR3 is TGTGCCAGCAGCCAACCCATTACTAGCGGAAGCACAGATACGCAGTATTTT.

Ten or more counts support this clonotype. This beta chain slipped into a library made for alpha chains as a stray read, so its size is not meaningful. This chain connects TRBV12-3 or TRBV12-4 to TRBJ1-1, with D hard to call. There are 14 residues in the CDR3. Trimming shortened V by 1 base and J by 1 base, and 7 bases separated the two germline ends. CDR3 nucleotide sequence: TGTGCCAGCAGTTTAGAGATCCCGAACACTGAAGCTTTCTTT. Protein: CASSLEIPNTEAFF.

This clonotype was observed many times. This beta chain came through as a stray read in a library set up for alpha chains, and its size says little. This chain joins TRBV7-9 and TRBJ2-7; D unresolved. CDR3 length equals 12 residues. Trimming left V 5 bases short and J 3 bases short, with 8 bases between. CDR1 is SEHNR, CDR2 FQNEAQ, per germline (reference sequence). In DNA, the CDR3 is TGTGCCAGCAGCCCCGCCGACTACGAGCAGTACTTC. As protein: CASSPADYEQYF.